These 27 T cell receptor beta chains came from one sample sequenced in a study of Graves' ophthalmopathy and Graves' hyperthyroidism (dated by TCRdb to 2016 to 2019). The instrument was an Illumina HiSeq 2000. For repertoire sequencing, TCR beta CDR3 regions were amplified from RNA transcripts. The first round was an RT-PCR using HTBI primers with the Qiagen OneStep RT-PCR kit, and this first round was followed by a second-round multiplex PCR, then size selection and purification. TCRdb ran its own pipeline on the public reads, namely fastp trimming at Q25 and MiXCR clone calling, and kept in-frame beta chains. Each CDR3 protein appears once, grouped with its most common genes and DNA. This sample gives a few hundred thousand distinct CDR3 sequences in total; approximately 18% of them show up just once. Of the sample, roughly 2.6% falls within the top ten clones. The sequencing input was peripheral blood. These receptors all stem from an adult woman with stable Graves' hyperthyroidism.

This clonotype was seen many times. This rearrangement joins TRBV27 to TRBJ1-6; TRBD1 matches 7 bases. In germline, CDR1 is MNHEY, CDR2 SMNVEV (reference sequence). The CDR3 is 12 residues long. J lost 8 bases, V lost 7 bases, and 2 bases had no gene match. The CDR3 DNA is TGTGCCAGCATCCAGGGGGATTCACCCCTCCACTTT. Protein: CASIQGDSPLHF.

This clonotype has ten or more counts. The CDR3 protein is CASSHAVDQVVGQPQHF. CDR3 bases: TGTGCCAGCAGTCACGCCGTAGATCAGGTTGTCGGTCAGCCCCAGCATTTT. The chain recombines TRBV6-5 with TRBJ1-5, with D unclear. Germline V gene lookup returns CDR1 MNHEY and CDR2 SVGAGI. The CDR3 has 17 residues. The V end lost 5 bases, the J end lost 6 bases, and 23 bases lay between the germline ends.

This clonotype was seen at least ten times. The CDR3 spells CASSDQGASYTF. CDR3 nucleotides: TGTGCCAGCAGTGATCAGGGAGCCAGCTACACCTTC. J is TRBJ1-2 and V is TRBV6-1, with D possibly being TRBD1 (5 bases). This CDR3 has 12 amino acids. Germline V gives CDR1 MNHNS, CDR2 SASEGT. V lost 3 bases to trimming and J lost 9 bases, with 11 bases between them.

V gene TRBV2 combines with J gene TRBJ2-5; 8 nucleotides agree with TRBD2. The CDR3 runs to 14 residues. Germline values: CDR1 SNHLY, CDR2 FYNNEI. V lost 4 bases and J lost 5; bases outside the gene matches: 6. CDR3 DNA sequence: TGTGCCAGCAGTGCGGCCCGGGGGGGGGAGACCCAGTACTTC. Residues: CASSAARGGETQYF.

This clonotype was recorded at least ten times. This chain uses TRBV7-9 with TRBJ2-2; 7 bases match TRBD1. The CDR3 runs to 15 residues. Trimming removed 4 bases from V and 10 bases from J; junction bases left unmatched: 12. The germline gives CDR1 SEHNR, CDR2 FQNEAQ (reference sequence). CDR3 sequence reads: CASSSLTGPSEELFF. In nucleotides, the CDR3 is TGTGCCAGCAGCTCCCTGACAGGGCCGTCCGAGGAGCTGTTTTTT.

This clonotype was detected many times. The J gene is TRBJ1-5, the V gene TRBV19; TRBD1 is a possible D gene (6 bases). Per germline, CDR1 LNHDA and CDR2 SQIVND (reference sequence). V lost 6 bases and J lost 7, with 16 bases in between. The CDR3 has 14 amino acids. The CDR3 protein is CASSPPGGLQPQHF. The CDR3, as DNA: TGTGCCAGTAGCCCACCGGGGGGCCTACAGCCCCAGCATTTT.

This clonotype was seen a handful of times. The J gene is TRBJ2-2, the V gene TRBV2, with TRBD2 matching 14 bases. Germline V gene data show CDR1 as SNHLY and CDR2 as FYNNEI. The CDR3 length is 16 residues. V lost 10 bases to trimming and J lost 5 bases; unmatched junction nucleotides: 9. DNA of the CDR3: TGTGCCATGTCCGGGACTAGCGGGAGACAAACCGGGGAGCTGTTTTTT. This codes for CAMSGTSGRQTGELFF.

This clonotype was detected many times. V and J are TRBV11-2 and TRBJ2-7; possible D gene TRBD2, 6 bases. The V end lost 4 bases, the J end lost 3 bases, and 19 bases lay between the germline ends. Germline loops: CDR1 SGHAT, CDR2 FQNNGV. The CDR3 spans 16 residues. The DNA for the CDR3 is TGTGCCAGCAGCTCTTCTAAGCGGAGGGGAGGCTACGAGCAGTACTTC. Translation: CASSSSKRRGGYEQYF.

In this sample, this clonotype turned up a few times. In DNA, the CDR3 is TGTGCCAGCAGCTTTGACAGGGATGGAGCCCACGAGCAGTACTTC. Its translation: CASSFDRDGAHEQYF. The rearrangement uses TRBV7-9 and TRBJ2-7; 7 bases fit TRBD1. CDR1 SEHNR and CDR2 FQNEAQ come from the germline V gene (reference sequence). J lost 5 bases, V lost 3 bases, and 10 bases had no gene match. CDR3 length: 15 residues.

This clonotype has a count of ten or more. The J gene is TRBJ2-5, the V gene TRBV25-1; 9 positions match TRBD2. CDR3 length: 14 residues. Trimming cost V 4 bases and J 4 bases; bases outside gene matches: 4. From germline, CDR1 is MGHDK and CDR2 SYGVNS. CDR3 DNA sequence: TGTGCCAGCAGTGTGAAGCGGGAGGTAGAGACCCAGTACTTC. Encoded protein: CASSVKREVETQYF.

This clonotype showed up many times. Since a much larger clone is just one base distant, this may be a read error. This sequence joins TRBV6-1 and TRBJ1-5; perhaps TRBD1 as D (5 bases). The CDR3 has 16 amino acids. Germline assignment: CDR1 MNHNS and CDR2 SASEGT. The V gene lost 4 bases and the J gene lost 5 bases, with 18 bases spanning the gap. CDR3 amino acids: CASSARRGEGDQPQHF. CDR3 coding DNA: TGTGCCAGCAGTGCCCGACGGGGTGAAGGGGATCAGCCCCAGCATTTT.

The chain has TRBV6-5 and TRBJ1-1, with D perhaps matching TRBD1 (6 bases). V was clipped by 11 bases and J by 4 bases, with 20 bases between them. The CDR3 extends over 14 amino acids. CDR1 and CDR2 (germline): MNHEY, SVGAGI. CDR3 residues: CAASSGGGGTEAFF. The CDR3 region has the DNA TGTGCCGCCAGTTCGGGGGGAGGGGGCACTGAAGCTTTCTTT.

This clonotype came up many times. The genes are TRBV6-2 or TRBV6-3 and TRBJ2-7; a weak D match, TRBD1 (5 bases). Trimming pared 2 bases from V and 3 bases from J, leaving 20 bases between. This CDR3 has 17 residues. The germline V gene encodes CDR1 MNHEY and CDR2 SVGEGT. The CDR3 loop reads CASSYRVPGKENYEQYF. The CDR3 bases are TGTGCCAGCAGTTACAGGGTGCCAGGGAAAGAGAACTACGAGCAGTACTTC.

This clonotype was observed many times. The chain recombines TRBV10-1 with TRBJ1-1; D is undetermined. The germline gives CDR1 WNHNN, CDR2 SYGVQD (reference sequence). The V and J ends lost 4 bases and 6 bases respectively, with 18 bases between them. This CDR3 has 15 amino acids. Here the CDR3 reads CASSVDRVPLAEAFF. In DNA form, the CDR3 reads TGCGCCAGCAGTGTGGACCGGGTCCCCCTGGCTGAAGCTTTCTTT.

This clonotype was counted a few times. This rearrangement joins TRBV30 to TRBJ2-5; 9 nucleotides line up with TRBD1. This CDR3 is built from 14 residues. Germline trimming cut 2 bases from V and 5 bases from J; bases unmatched to any gene: 6. In germline, CDR1 is GTSNPN, CDR2 SVGIG (reference sequence). In nucleotides, the CDR3 is TGTGCCTGGAGTTTGACAGGGGGAGAGGAGACCCAGTACTTC. Translating gives CAWSLTGGEETQYF.

This clonotype has ten or more counts. The rearrangement uses TRBV27 and TRBJ2-7; 10 bases fit TRBD2. The CDR3 runs 16 residues. Germline CDR1 reads MNHEY; CDR2 reads SMNVEV (reference sequence). Losses at the gene ends were 2 bases for V and 2 bases for J; bases not matched to a gene: 6. CDR3 residues: CASSLRGLAATYEQYF. The CDR3 nucleotides read TGTGCCAGCAGTTTAAGAGGACTAGCGGCGACCTACGAGCAGTACTTC.

The chain combines TRBV19 with TRBJ1-2; D unresolved. Trimming pared 5 bases from V and 2 bases from J, leaving 18 bases between. In germline, CDR1 is LNHDA, CDR2 SQIVND (reference sequence). CDR3 length: 16 residues. As DNA, the CDR3 is TGTGCCAGTAGTGACCCCGCCCTGGACGGCAACTATGGCTACACCTTC. The encoded protein is CASSDPALDGNYGYTF. The whole variable domain, remainder taken from reference TRBV19 and TRBJ1-2, is DGGITQSPKYLFRKEGQNVTLSCEQNLNHDAMYWYRQDPGQGLRLIYYSQIVNDFQKGDIAEGYSVSREKKESFPLTVTSAQKNPTAFYLCASSDPALDGNYGYTFGSGTRLTVV.

This clonotype was seen ten or more times. The chain is built from TRBV10-3 and TRBJ1-3; tentatively, D is TRBD1 (5 bases). Between the trimmed V and J ends, which lost 2 bases and 2 bases, there was a span of 10 bases. The CDR3 covers 15 residues. Germline V gives CDR1 ENHRY, CDR2 SYGVKD. The CDR3 DNA sequence: TGTGCCATCAGTGAGGGGAGACAGCCTGGAAACACCATATATTTT. This encodes CAISEGRQPGNTIYF.

Ten or more counts support this clonotype. V is TRBV4-1 and J is TRBJ2-7; D not resolved. Germline CDR1 and CDR2: MGHRA and YSYEKL. Deletions cut 1 base from V and 3 bases from J, with 10 bases between. This CDR3 region has 14 residues. The CDR3 region is CASSQVGKSYEQYF. The CDR3, as DNA: TGCGCCAGCAGCCAAGTTGGCAAAAGCTACGAGCAGTACTTC.

The genes are TRBV28 and TRBJ2-2; no clear D. This CDR3 is built from 13 residues. Germline CDR1 and CDR2: MDHEN and SYDVKM. V was pared by 3 bases and J by 5 bases, with 7 bases between. DNA of the CDR3: TGTGCCAGCAGTTTTGACAAAACCGGGGAGCTGTTTTTT. Its translation: CASSFDKTGELFF. Combining the CDR3 with reference TRBV28 and TRBJ2-2 gives the whole variable domain DVKVTQSSRYLVKRTGEKVFLECVQDMDHENMFWYRQDPGLGLRLIYFSYDVKMKEKGDIPEGYSVSREKKERFSLILESASTNQTSMYLCASSFDKTGELFFGEGSRLTVL.

There are many counts of this clonotype. The chain couples TRBV6-2 or TRBV6-3 to TRBJ2-5, with 14 bases identical to TRBD2. The CDR3 consists of 17 residues. The germline CDR1 and CDR2 sequences are MNHEY and SVGEGT. With 2 bases clipped from V and 0 bases from J, the junction kept 2 bases outside the gene matches. CDR3 DNA: TGTGCCAGCAGTTACGGACTAGCGGGAGGATACCAAGAGACCCAGTACTTC. This sequence encodes CASSYGLAGGYQETQYF.

This clonotype has a count of ten or more. The chain combines TRBV12-3 or TRBV12-4 with TRBJ1-3; TRBD1 matches 9 bases. This CDR3 is built from 14 residues. V was clipped by 6 bases and J by 7 bases; unmatched bases: 7. The CDR3 loop is CASRPQGARNTIYF. Here the CDR3 DNA reads TGTGCCAGCAGGCCACAGGGGGCCCGGAACACCATATATTTT.

This chain links TRBV10-3 with TRBJ1-1; 7 nucleotides align to TRBD1. This CDR3 spans 17 amino acids. Germline V lookup: CDR1 ENHRY, CDR2 SYGVKD. Trimming cost V 10 bases and J 3 bases; bases outside gene matches: 20. The CDR3 DNA sequence: TGTGCCAACGCTCGTAGCCCGACAGGGCTAAAGGACACTGAAGCTTTCTTT. Amino acids: CANARSPTGLKDTEAFF.

This clonotype was picked up many times. The chain recombines TRBV11-2 with TRBJ2-2, with 11 bases aligning to TRBD2. The CDR3 is 17 amino acids. Trimming cost V 2 bases and J 2 bases; bases outside gene matches: 4. CDR1 SGHAT and CDR2 FQNNGV come from the germline V gene. The CDR3 nucleotides read TGTGCCAGCAGCTTACTAGCGGGAGGTCCAAACACCGGGGAGCTGTTTTTT. Protein product: CASSLLAGGPNTGELFF. The complete variable domain, with remaining parts taken from reference TRBV11-2 and TRBJ2-2, reads EAGVAQSPRYKIIEKRQSVAFWCNPISGHATLYWYQQILGQGPKLLIQFQNNGVVDDSQLPKDRFSAERLKGVDSTLKIQPAKLEDSAVYLCASSLLAGGPNTGELFFGEGSRLTVL.

The gene calls are TRBV10-3 and TRBJ2-7, with 11 nucleotides matching TRBD2. The germline V gene encodes CDR1 ENHRY and CDR2 SYGVKD. This CDR3 comprises 15 residues. With V trimmed by 6 bases and J by 3 bases, 7 bases remained unmatched. The CDR3 spells CAISETSGKNYEQYF. The CDR3 DNA is TGTGCCATCAGCGAGACTAGCGGGAAGAACTACGAGCAGTACTTC.

To note about this clonotype: A read error may account for a junction end that differs from germline. The genes are TRBV6-2 or TRBV6-3 and TRBJ1-5; possible D gene TRBD1, 6 bases. Germline CDR1 is MNHEY and CDR2 is SVGEGT. This CDR3 is 16 amino acids long. For the CDR3, the DNA is TGTGCCAGCAGTTACGGATACAGGGTCTCCAATCAGCCTCAGCATTTT. Its protein product is CASSYGYRVSNQPQHF.

The chain combines TRBV7-2 with TRBJ1-2; 7 bases are a match to TRBD1. CDR1 SGHTA and CDR2 FQGNSA come from the germline V gene. This CDR3 is 15 amino acids long. Trimming removed 5 bases from V and 0 bases from J; junction bases left unmatched: 6. The CDR3 here is CASSPGGRPNYGYTF. CDR3 DNA sequence: TGTGCCAGCAGCCCAGGGGGACGCCCTAACTATGGCTACACCTTC.